Listed below are T cell receptor beta chains from one sample, sequenced in a study of shared clonotypes between healthy human individuals. The protocol was immunoSEQ multiplex PCR, while the TCRdb copy is restricted to in-frame clones and leaves out a portion. This table has around 600,000 clones, approximately 95% appearing once. Sequences were obtained from naive CD8+ T cells sorted from blood. The receptors originated from a woman aged 30 to 39 in good health. Both conserved end residues are part of each CDR3. Each record gives: V gene, CDR3 length, J gene, clone size, D gene, CDR3 DNA, CDR3 protein. D genes are given only for firm matches. Size values are once, few and many counts, or a class for expanded clones, and some rows have none.

V: TRBV28; length: 16; J: TRBJ2-7; size: NA; D: NA; DNA: TGTGCCAGCAGTTTACTCAAATGGGACACCTCCTACGAGCAGTACTTC; CDR3: CASSLLKWDTSYEQYF
V: TRBV7-9; length: 14; J: TRBJ2-2; size: NA; D: TRBD2; DNA: TGTGCCAGCAGCACCAGCGGGAAGGCCGGGGAGCTGTTTTTT; CDR3: CASSTSGKAGELFF
V: TRBV27; length: 15; J: TRBJ2-1; size: NA; D: NA; DNA: TGTGCCAGCAGTAGCGGCTTTACCTCCTACAATGAGCAGTTCTTC; CDR3: CASSSGFTSYNEQFF
V: TRBV10-1; length: 13; J: TRBJ2-3; size: NA; D: NA; DNA: TGCGCCAGCAGTAAGGGATTGGGAGATACGCAGTATTTT; CDR3: CASSKGLGDTQYF
V: TRBV11-2; length: 16; J: TRBJ2-7; size: NA; D: NA; DNA: TGTGCCAGCAGCTTAGTTCTCTCGGGGCGCTTCTACGAGCAGTACTTC; CDR3: CASSLVLSGRFYEQYF
V: TRBV6-1; length: 18; J: TRBJ2-6; size: NA; D: NA; DNA: TGTGCCAGCAGTGGGAGTCCGGGCGCACGCTCTGGGGCCAACGTCCTGACTTTC; CDR3: CASSGSPGARSGANVLTF
V: TRBV13; length: 17; J: TRBJ1-5; size: NA; D: NA; DNA: TGTGCCAGCAGCTTAGGCCCGCCCGGGGGAAGCAATCAGCCCCAGCATTTT; CDR3: CASSLGPPGGSNQPQHF
V: TRBV7-9; length: 16; J: TRBJ2-3; size: NA; D: TRBD1; DNA: TGTGCCAGCACGGGCTGGGACAGCCCGAGTTCAGATACGCAGTATTTT; CDR3: CASTGWDSPSSDTQYF
V: TRBV5-1; length: 14; J: TRBJ1-1; size: NA; D: NA; DNA: TGCGCCAGCAGCTCCACGGCTTTGAACACTGAAGCTTTCTTT; CDR3: CASSSTALNTEAFF
V: TRBV27; length: 15; J: TRBJ2-7; size: NA; D: NA; DNA: TGTGCCAGCAGTACTTCCACAGGGATGGTACACGAGCAGTACTTC; CDR3: CASSTSTGMVHEQYF
V: TRBV5-6; length: 13; J: TRBJ2-5; size: NA; D: TRBD1; DNA: TGTGCCAGCAGCGAGACAGGGGATGAGACCCAGTACTTC; CDR3: CASSETGDETQYF
V: TRBV5-6; length: 15; J: TRBJ2-7; size: NA; D: NA; DNA: TGTGCCAGCAGCTTGGCTGGGATGAGCTCCTACGAGCAGTACTTC; CDR3: CASSLAGMSSYEQYF
V: TRBV6-5; length: 11; J: TRBJ2-7; size: NA; D: NA; DNA: TGTGCCACCCAGACTCTTTACGAGCAGTACTTC; CDR3: CATQTLYEQYF
V: TRBV27; length: 13; J: TRBJ1-5; size: NA; D: NA; DNA: TGTGCCAGCAGCGGTAAGGGGGTTCAGCCCCAGCATTTT; CDR3: CASSGKGVQPQHF
V: TRBV27; length: 11; J: TRBJ2-1; size: NA; D: NA; DNA: TGTGCCAGCAGAGGGTTTTATGAGCAGTTCTTC; CDR3: CASRGFYEQFF
V: TRBV28; length: 14; J: TRBJ2-7; size: NA; D: TRBD2; DNA: TGTGCCACCCTGAGACTAGCGGGGTACTACGAGCAGTACTTC; CDR3: CATLRLAGYYEQYF
V: TRBV11-2; length: 13; J: TRBJ2-7; size: NA; D: NA; DNA: TGTGCCAGCAGCTCCGGGCCAGTCTACGAGCAGTACTTC; CDR3: CASSSGPVYEQYF
V: TRBV6-6; length: 14; J: TRBJ2-7; size: NA; D: NA; DNA: TGTGCCAGCAGCCCTGGACTATTTGCCTACGAGCAGTACTTC; CDR3: CASSPGLFAYEQYF
V: TRBV15; length: 17; J: TRBJ2-5; size: NA; D: NA; DNA: TGTGCCACCAGCAGAGATGGTATACGCTACGTTCAAGAGACCCAGTACTTC; CDR3: CATSRDGIRYVQETQYF
V: TRBV12-2; length: 18; J: TRBJ2-1; size: NA; D: NA; DNA: TGTGCAAGTCGCCTATCGGTCCGAGGATCGAGCTCCTACAATGAGCAGTTCTTC; CDR3: CASRLSVRGSSSYNEQFF
V: TRBV7-9; length: 14; J: TRBJ1-1; size: NA; D: NA; DNA: TGTGCCAGCAGAGACTGGGCCGAGAACACTGAAGCTTTCTTT; CDR3: CASRDWAENTEAFF
V: TRBV10-2; length: 14; J: TRBJ2-7; size: NA; D: NA; DNA: TGCGCCAGCAGTGATCACAGGACGGGCTACGAGCAGTACTTC; CDR3: CASSDHRTGYEQYF
V: TRBV27; length: 16; J: TRBJ2-3; size: NA; D: TRBD2; DNA: TGTGCCAGCAGTCCTCCAACTAGCGGGAGGACAGATACGCAGTATTTT; CDR3: CASSPPTSGRTDTQYF
V: TRBV29-1; length: 13; J: TRBJ2-1; size: NA; D: NA; DNA: TGCAGCGTTGAGACGGGCGAGCTCTACGAGCAGTTCTTC; CDR3: CSVETGELYEQFF
V: TRBV27; length: 16; J: TRBJ2-5; size: NA; D: TRBD1; DNA: TGTGCCAGCAGTTTCTTTCCCGGACAGGGGGTTGAGACCCAGTACTTC; CDR3: CASSFFPGQGVETQYF
V: TRBV2; length: 14; J: TRBJ2-5; size: NA; D: NA; DNA: TGTGCCAGCAGTGAATTCCAGGCTAAAGAGACCCAGTACTTC; CDR3: CASSEFQAKETQYF
V: TRBV27; length: 16; J: TRBJ2-7; size: NA; D: NA; DNA: TGTGCCAGCAGTTCCTCGGTAGGGGTCCTCGCCTACGAGCAGTACTTC; CDR3: CASSSSVGVLAYEQYF
V: TRBV19; length: 12; J: TRBJ2-3; size: NA; D: NA; DNA: TGTGCCACCTCCTTGGGCACAGATACGCAGTATTTT; CDR3: CATSLGTDTQYF
V: TRBV4-2; length: 12; J: TRBJ2-7; size: NA; D: NA; DNA: TGTGCCAGCAGCGTGGGGATGGGGGAGCAGTACTTC; CDR3: CASSVGMGEQYF
V: TRBV13; length: 13; J: TRBJ2-5; size: NA; D: NA; DNA: TGTGCCAGCAGCTTAGGTACAGAAGAGACCCAGTACTTC; CDR3: CASSLGTEETQYF
V: TRBV21-1; length: 16; J: TRBJ2-7; size: NA; D: NA; DNA: TGTGCCAGCAGCAAAGATGCTAGCGGGAGATCAGGGGAGCAGTACTTC; CDR3: CASSKDASGRSGEQYF
V: TRBV11-2; length: 14; J: TRBJ2-2; size: NA; D: NA; DNA: TGTGCCAGCAGCTTTTTAGAGGGGACCGGGGAGCTGTTTTTT; CDR3: CASSFLEGTGELFF
V: TRBV9; length: 11; J: TRBJ1-1; size: NA; D: TRBD1; DNA: TGTGCCAGCAGCGGGGGACAGGGAGCTTTCTTT; CDR3: CASSGGQGAFF
V: TRBV30; length: 14; J: TRBJ1-1; size: NA; D: NA; DNA: TGTGCCTGGAGTGGGGTCAGAAAAAACACTGAAGCTTTCTTT; CDR3: CAWSGVRKNTEAFF
V: TRBV12-5; length: 16; J: TRBJ2-5; size: NA; D: TRBD1; DNA: TGTGCTAGTGGTTTGGTGGGACAGGGGCCTCAAGAGACCCAGTACTTC; CDR3: CASGLVGQGPQETQYF
V: TRBV2; length: 15; J: TRBJ2-1; size: NA; D: TRBD1; DNA: TGTGCCAGCAGTGACGGACAGGGCATAGACAATGAGCAGTTCTTC; CDR3: CASSDGQGIDNEQFF
V: TRBV6-1; length: 13; J: TRBJ2-7; size: once; D: NA; DNA: TGTGCCAGCAGTGAATGGACAGCCTACGAGCAGTACTTC; CDR3: CASSEWTAYEQYF
V: TRBV19; length: 16; J: TRBJ2-3; size: NA; D: NA; DNA: TGTGCCAGTAGTATACCCTTAGCGGCGGGCACAGATACGCAGTATTTT; CDR3: CASSIPLAAGTDTQYF
V: TRBV11-3; length: 13; J: TRBJ1-1; size: NA; D: NA; DNA: TGTGCCAGCAGCTTGACAGGGAACACTGAAGCTTTCTTT; CDR3: CASSLTGNTEAFF
V: TRBV13; length: 15; J: TRBJ1-4; size: NA; D: TRBD1; DNA: TGTGCCAGCAGCTCCCATGACAGGGGCGATGAAAAACTGTTTTTT; CDR3: CASSSHDRGDEKLFF
V: TRBV4-2; length: 14; J: TRBJ1-1; size: NA; D: NA; DNA: TGTGCCAGCAGCCAAGGATACAGGAACACTGAAGCTTTCTTT; CDR3: CASSQGYRNTEAFF
V: TRBV29-1; length: 16; J: TRBJ2-1; size: few; D: NA; DNA: TGCAGCGTTGATATTGCTGGACAGAGCTCCTACAATGAGCAGTTCTTC; CDR3: CSVDIAGQSSYNEQFF
V: TRBV19; length: 15; J: TRBJ2-1; size: NA; D: TRBD2; DNA: TGTGCCAGTAGTCTCCGGGAGGGCCTCTACAATGAGCAGTTCTTC; CDR3: CASSLREGLYNEQFF
V: TRBV5-4; length: 13; J: TRBJ2-1; size: NA; D: TRBD2; DNA: TGTGCCAGCGCGGGAGATCTCTACAATGAGCAGTTCTTC; CDR3: CASAGDLYNEQFF
V: TRBV4-1; length: 16; J: TRBJ1-4; size: once; D: TRBD1; DNA: TGCGCCAGCAGCCAGACACCCGGGACAGGGAGTGAAAAACTGTTTTTT; CDR3: CASSQTPGTGSEKLFF
V: TRBV7-9; length: 15; J: TRBJ2-7; size: NA; D: NA; DNA: TGTGCCAGCAGCGCCCCGGGGAGTGTGGGCTACGAGCAGTACTTC; CDR3: CASSAPGSVGYEQYF
V: TRBV2; length: 18; J: TRBJ2-7; size: NA; D: NA; DNA: TGTGCCAGCAATGATGCCGTGAGATGGGGGGCCCTCTCCTACGAGCAGTACTTC; CDR3: CASNDAVRWGALSYEQYF